This T cell receptor (beta chain) emerged from a study of T cells in localized non-small cell lung cancer. The V gene lost 5 bases and the J gene lost 3 bases, with 5 bases spanning the gap. Germline CDR1 is KGHSH and CDR2 is LQKENI. This CDR3 is 13 amino acids long. A remark on this clone: Its specificity is unknown.

Whole-study results and caveats: Researchers found a median around 58 of the top 100 tumor clones in adjacent lung. As only one tumor region underwent sequencing, heterogeneity remains possible. The study found T cell clonality highest in uninvolved adjacent lung, above tumor.

Profiling relied on immunoSEQ multiplex PCR, and the TCRdb table lists in-frame clones only, not all of them. Among 75,000 to 80,000 clones listed, more than 70% were seen once. The receptor's source is a female donor older than 55 with stage I lung adenocarcinoma. The rearrangement uses TRBV18 and TRBJ1-6; possibly TRBD1 for D (5 bases). Sequencing used peripheral blood, obtained before any cancer treatment. CDR3 sequence reads: CASSGGYNSPLHF. As DNA, the CDR3 is TGTGCCAGCTCAGGGGGCTATAATTCACCCCTCCACTTT.